This TCR beta chain was sequenced in a study of cytomegalovirus exposure and HLA in healthy donors. General observations from the study: Sequencing likely caused a cluster of highly shared sequence variants. Donor immune exposure was known only as CMV serostatus. For presence/absence analyses, sequencing depth was assumed to be roughly uniform across donors.

The germline gives CDR1 PRHDT, CDR2 FYEKMQ (reference sequence). The CDR3 runs 12 residues. The V gene lost 10 bases and the J gene lost 4 bases, with 13 bases spanning the gap. PCR was performed using 60 Vbeta and 13 Jbeta primers. This table comes from immunoSEQ multiplex PCR, and its TCRdb copy is limited to in-frame clones, with some not included. Among roughly 80,000 clones listed, approximately 78% were seen once. This clone has only a few counts. The antigen is not known. The clonotype originates from a man aged 35-49 years in good health and CMV-seronegative. The material sequenced was PBMCs. The gene calls are TRBV13 and TRBJ1-1; no clear D gene. CDR3 in DNA: TGTGCCAATACCAGGCGGGGCACTGAAGCTTTCTTT. It encodes CANTRRGTEAFF.